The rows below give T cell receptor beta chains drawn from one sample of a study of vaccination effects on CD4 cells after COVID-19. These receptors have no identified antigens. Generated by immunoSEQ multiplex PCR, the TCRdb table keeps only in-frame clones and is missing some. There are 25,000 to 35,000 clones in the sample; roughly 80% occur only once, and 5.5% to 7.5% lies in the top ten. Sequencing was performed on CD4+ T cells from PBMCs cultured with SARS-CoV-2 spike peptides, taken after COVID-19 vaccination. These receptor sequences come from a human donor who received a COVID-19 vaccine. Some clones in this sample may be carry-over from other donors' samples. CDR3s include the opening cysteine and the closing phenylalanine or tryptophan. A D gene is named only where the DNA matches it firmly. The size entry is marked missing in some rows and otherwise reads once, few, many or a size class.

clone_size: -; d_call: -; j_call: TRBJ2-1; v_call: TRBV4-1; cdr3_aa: CASSQPLNGRVYNEQFF; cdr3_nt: TGCGCCAGCAGCCAACCCCTCAACGGTAGGGTCTACAATGAGCAGTTCTTC
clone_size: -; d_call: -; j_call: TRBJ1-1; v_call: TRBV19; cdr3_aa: CASSMGTEAFF; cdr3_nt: TGTGCCAGTAGTATGGGTACTGAAGCTTTCTTT
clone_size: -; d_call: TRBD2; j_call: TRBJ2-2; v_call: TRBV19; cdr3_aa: CASSIRGGGYGELFF; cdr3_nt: TGTGCCAGTAGTATACGGGGGGGCGGGTACGGGGAGCTGTTTTTT
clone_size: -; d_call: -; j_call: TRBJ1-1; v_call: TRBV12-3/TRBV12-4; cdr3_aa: CASKDSVTEAFF; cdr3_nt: TGTGCCAGCAAAGACTCCGTCACTGAAGCTTTCTTT
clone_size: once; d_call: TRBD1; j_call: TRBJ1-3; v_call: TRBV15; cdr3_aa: CATSRVTGVGNTIYF; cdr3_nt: TGTGCCACCAGCAGAGTTACAGGGGTTGGAAACACCATATATTTT
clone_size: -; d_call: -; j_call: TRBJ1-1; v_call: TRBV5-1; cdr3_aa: CATSTPEGTEAFF; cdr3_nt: TGCGCCACTTCAACCCCCGAGGGAACTGAAGCTTTCTTT
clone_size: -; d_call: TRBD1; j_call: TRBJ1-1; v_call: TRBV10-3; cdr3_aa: CAISEYDRGTEAFF; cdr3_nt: TGTGCCATCAGTGAGTACGACAGGGGCACTGAAGCTTTCTTT
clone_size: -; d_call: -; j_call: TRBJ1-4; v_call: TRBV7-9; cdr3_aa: CASSPRWQGGVTTNEKLFF; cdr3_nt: TGTGCCAGCAGCCCAAGGTGGCAGGGTGGAGTAACAACTAATGAAAAACTGTTTTTT
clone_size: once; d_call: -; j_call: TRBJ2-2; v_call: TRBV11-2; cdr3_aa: CASSPGRSATGELFF; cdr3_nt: TGTGCCAGCAGCCCCGGACGGTCGGCCACCGGGGAGCTGTTTTTT
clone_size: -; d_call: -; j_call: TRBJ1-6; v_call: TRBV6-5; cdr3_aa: CASSIDNSPLHF; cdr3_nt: TGTGCCAGCAGTATAGATAATTCACCCCTCCACTTT
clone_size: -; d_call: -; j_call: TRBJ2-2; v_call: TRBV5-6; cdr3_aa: CASSLEGRGELFF; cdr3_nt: TGTGCCAGCAGCTTGGAGGGGCGCGGGGAGCTGTTTTTT
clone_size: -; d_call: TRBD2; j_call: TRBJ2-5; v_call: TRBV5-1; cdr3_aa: CASSEPHSGASQETQYF; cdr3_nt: TGCGCCAGCTCCGAACCCCATAGCGGGGCTTCTCAAGAGACCCAGTACTTC